Following are 14 T cell receptor beta chains from one sample sequenced in a study of molecular identifiers for immune sequencing clone quantification. TCRdb independently ran MiXCR on the PCR reads; one entry per CDR3 protein. The sample carries tens of thousands of distinct CDR3 sequences, about a sixth recorded once. The specimen was naive CD8+ T cells from blood, with Jurkat cell RNA spiked in. Subset: FACS-sorted CD8+CD4-CCR7+CD45RA+ naive T cells. The receptors derive from a human donor in good health. Some libraries in this study had Jurkat cell RNA spiked in.

This clonotype came up many times. The chain joins TRBV2 to TRBJ2-7; D is uncertain. V was pared by 8 bases and J by 11 bases, with 13 bases between. This CDR3 is built from 10 residues. The germline V gene encodes CDR1 SNHLY and CDR2 FYNNEI. The CDR3 is CASVLGKEYF. In nucleotides, the CDR3 is TGTGCCAGCGTGTTGGGGAAGGAGTACTTC.

Concerning this clonotype: This could be a read error, since a much larger clone is one nucleotide away. The genes are TRBV5-3 and TRBJ2-7; the D is unclear. TRBV5-3 is given ORF status, its function remaining uncertain. Trimming took off 8 bases at V and 4 bases at J, with 13 bases between the two ends. This CDR3 region has 12 residues. The CDR3 DNA is TGTGCCAGCAGCCTTAACGAGTACGAGCAGTACTTC. It translates to CASSLNEYEQYF.

The V and J genes are TRBV27 and TRBJ1-2, with D possibly TRBD1 on 6 matching bases. The CDR3 totals 14 residues. Germline V lookup: CDR1 MNHEY, CDR2 SMNVEV (reference sequence). Trimming shortened V by 5 bases and J by 4 bases, and 14 bases separated the two germline ends. This CDR3 reads CASSANGGLYGYTF. The CDR3 DNA sequence: TGTGCCAGCAGTGCAAACGGGGGGCTCTATGGCTACACCTTC.

This clonotype was picked up a small number of times. J is TRBJ1-2 and V is TRBV6-5; tentatively, D is TRBD1 (5 bases). Germline-derived CDR1 and CDR2 are MNHEY and SVGAGI. The CDR3 is 13 amino acids. Trimming removed 0 bases from V and 6 bases from J, with 8 bases in between. The CDR3 bases are TGTGCCAGCAGTTACTCAGAAGGGGATGGCTACACCTTC. Its protein product is CASSYSEGDGYTF.

The table lists this clonotype with many counts. The rearrangement links TRBV27 to TRBJ2-4; D gene unclear. This CDR3 region has 14 residues. CDR1 is MNHEY and CDR2 is SMNVEV in the germline V gene (reference sequence). V was shortened by 6 bases and J by 0 bases, with 9 bases between the two germline ends. This CDR3 is CASRGTLAKNIQYF. Here the CDR3 DNA reads TGTGCCAGCAGGGGCACCCTAGCCAAAAACATTCAGTACTTC.

A note on this clonotype: This clone may be a read error of a much larger clone one base away. The chain joins TRBV19 to TRBJ1-1, with unresolved D. Between the trimmed V and J ends, which lost 5 bases and 6 bases, there was a span of 16 bases. The CDR3 spans 14 residues. Per the germline V gene, CDR1 is LNHDA and CDR2 is SQIVND (reference sequence). The CDR3 loop reads CASSPLTRWAEAFF. Written as DNA, the CDR3 is TGTGCCAGTAGTCCCCTGACCCGGTGGGCTGAAGCTTTCTTT. Using reference TRBV19 and TRBJ1-1 for the parts outside the CDR3, the full variable domain is DGGITQSPKYLFRKEGQNVTLSCEQNLNHDAMYWYRQDPGQGLRLIYYSQIVNDFQKGDIAEGYSVSREKKESFPLTVTSAQKNPTAFYLCASSPLTRWAEAFFGQGTRLTVV.

This clonotype was seen at least ten times. V gene TRBV15 combines with J gene TRBJ2-7; D remains unclear. Germline V gene sequence: CDR1 LNHNV, CDR2 YYDKDF (reference sequence). Trimming shortened V by 3 bases and J by 0 bases, and 9 bases separated the two germline ends. The CDR3 totals 14 residues. The CDR3 DNA reads as TGTGCCACCAGCAGGGTGGAGAACTCCTACGAGCAGTACTTC. Translated, it gives CATSRVENSYEQYF. Full variable domain (missing parts from reference TRBV15 and TRBJ2-7): DAMVIQNPRYQVTQFGKPVTLSCSQTLNHNVMYWYQQKSSQAPKLLFHYYDKDFNNEADTPDNFQSRRPNTSFCFLDIRSPGLGDTAMYLCATSRVENSYEQYFGPGTRLTVT.

The chain is built from TRBV12-3 or TRBV12-4 and TRBJ1-4, with D unclear. Trimming pared 6 bases from V and 7 bases from J, leaving 9 bases between. The CDR3 length is 12 residues. The CDR3 bases are TGTGCCAGCAGGAACGTGGGTGAAAAACTGTTTTTT. It yields the protein CASRNVGEKLFF.

Concerning this clonotype itself: The junction shows a germline mismatch at one end, possibly a read error. The CDR3 here is CAVSEGLAGVTMRGVF. The CDR3 nucleotides are TGTGCCGTCAGTGAGGGACTAGCGGGAGTTACAATGAGGGGCGTGTTC. The V and J genes are TRBV10-3 and TRBJ2-1, with TRBD2 matching over 14 bases. Germline assignment: CDR1 ENHRY and CDR2 SYGVKD. The length of the CDR3 is 16 residues.

This clonotype was found many times. The chain combines TRBV6-6 with TRBJ2-5, with D uncertain. The CDR3 extends over 13 amino acids. V was cut by 0 bases and J by 7 bases, with 9 bases left in between. The V gene's germline CDR1 is MNHNY and CDR2 SVGAGI (reference sequence). CDR3 nucleotide sequence: TGTGCCAGCAGTTACTCTCTGCTTGGGACCCAGTACTTC. Residues: CASSYSLLGTQYF.

CDR3 in amino acids: CASREYHGQREGLTNEQFF. The CDR3 bases are TGTGCCAGCAGAGAATATCATGGCCAGCGGGAGGGTCTTACAAATGAGCAGTTCTTC. The chain combines TRBV2 with TRBJ2-1, with 10 bases identical to TRBD2. Trimming at V came to 6 bases and at J to 7 bases, leaving 21 bases not matched to a gene. The CDR3 totals 19 residues. Germline V gene sequence: CDR1 SNHLY, CDR2 FYNNEI.

At least ten counts were recorded for this clonotype. The CDR3 DNA reads as TGTGCCAGCAGCGCAACACCCGAACCCACTGAAGCTTTCTTT. This encodes CASSATPEPTEAFF. The chain recombines TRBV7-2 with TRBJ1-1; D is undetermined. The germline V gene encodes CDR1 SGHTA and CDR2 FQGNSA. Trimming cost V 5 bases and J 4 bases, with 14 bases left between them. The CDR3 is made up of 14 amino acids.

The J gene is TRBJ2-5, the V gene TRBV7-6; D call uncertain. Germline V gives CDR1 SGHVS, CDR2 FNYEAQ. V gave up 0 bases and J gave up 5 bases, with 16 bases separating them. This CDR3 spans 16 amino acids. The CDR3 is CASSLATSGRTETQYF. As DNA, the CDR3 is TGTGCCAGCAGCTTAGCGACGTCGGGCCGAACGGAGACCCAGTACTTC.

The chain combines TRBV14 with TRBJ2-5; D is unresolved. The CDR3 contains 15 residues. The V end was cut by 4 bases, the J end by 1 base, with 13 bases between. Looked up from germline, CDR1 is SGHDN and CDR2 is FVKESK. DNA of the CDR3: TGTGCCAGCAGCCCCCTGGGTGATCTCCAAGAGACCCAGTACTTC. Protein product: CASSPLGDLQETQYF. The full variable domain, its missing parts supplied by reference TRBV14 and TRBJ2-5, is EAGVTQFPSHSVIEKGQTVTLRCDPISGHDNLYWYRRVMGKEIKFLLHFVKESKQDESGMPNNRFLAERTGGTYSTLKVQPAELEDSGVYFCASSPLGDLQETQYFGPGTRLLVL.